The next 26 T cell receptor beta chains were all read from a single sample in a study of CD8 T cells in ankylosing spondylitis. These TCRs are of unknown antigen specificity. Study findings and constraints: The study identified a TCR beta motif of several highly homologous variants that appeared characteristic of ankylosing spondylitis blood.

TCRdb ran MiXCR on the 5' RACE reads and lists one entry per CDR3 protein. Among approximately 540,000 distinct CDR3 sequences, about an eighth were seen once, and the ten largest hold approximately 7%. Sequencing was carried out using blood, either unsorted or a sorted T cell fraction (not recorded which). The receptors stem from a male donor with ankylosing spondylitis.

Ten or more counts support this clonotype. The V call is TRBV6-4, the J call TRBJ1-2, with D tentatively TRBD1 (6 bases). This CDR3 is 16 amino acids long. Germline CDR1 and CDR2: MRHNA and SNTAGT. V lost 2 bases to trimming and J lost 0 bases, with 13 bases between them. In DNA, the CDR3 is TGTGCCAGCAGTGACACCGGGACACCAGCTAACTATGGCTACACCTTC. Translation gives CASSDTGTPANYGYTF.

The V call is TRBV5-8, the J call TRBJ1-1; no clear D. The CDR3 runs to 15 residues. Germline CDR1 is SGHTS and CDR2 is YDEGEE. Trimming cost V 2 bases and J 8 bases, with 19 bases left between them. The CDR3 loop reads CASSFSGSRPLEAFF. The CDR3 DNA follows: TGTGCCAGCAGCTTTTCGGGGTCTCGACCCCTCGAAGCTTTCTTT.

The chain joins TRBV3-1 to TRBJ2-1; tentative D call: TRBD2 (5 bases). V was cut by 1 base and J by 6 bases, with 16 bases left in between. The germline V gene encodes CDR1 LGHDT and CDR2 YNNKEL (reference sequence). CDR3 size: 16 residues. CDR3 nucleotide sequence: TGTGCCAGCAGCCAAGTAGCCGGGATTCGCATCAATGAGCAGTTCTTC. It translates to CASSQVAGIRINEQFF.

CDR3 residues: CASSTGTGLMNTEAFF. Written as DNA, the CDR3 is TGCGCCAGCAGCACCGGGACAGGGCTAATGAACACTGAAGCTTTCTTT. The chain is built from TRBV5-1 and TRBJ1-1; 9 positions agree with TRBD1. The CDR3 is made up of 16 amino acids. The J segment lost 0 bases and the V segment lost 4 bases, leaving 7 bases of the junction unmatched. The germline CDR1 and CDR2 sequences are SGHRS and YFSETQ.

This clonotype was counted ten times or more. The chain employs TRBV5-1 and TRBJ2-3, with unresolved D. V lost 0 bases to trimming and J lost 6 bases, with 14 bases between them. The length of the CDR3 is 15 residues. Germline CDR1 and CDR2: SGHRS and YFSETQ. The CDR3 region is CASSLARGIGDTQYF. DNA for the CDR3: TGCGCCAGCAGCTTGGCTCGCGGTATTGGGGATACGCAGTATTTT.

This clonotype has more than one count but fewer than ten. The chain recombines TRBV7-1 with TRBJ2-1, with 11 bases lining up with TRBD2. TRBV7-1 is treated as an ORF (open reading frame) with a function not yet certain. There are 22 residues in the CDR3. V was pared by 3 bases and J by 0 bases, with 19 bases of the junction left unmatched. The DNA of the CDR3 is TGTGCCAGCAGCTCCTCAACAAGGGGACAGGGACTAGCGGTTTCCTCCTACAATGAGCAGTTCTTC. Translation gives CASSSSTRGQGLAVSSYNEQFF.

This clonotype was picked up many times. The V and J genes are TRBV9 and TRBJ1-2, with D possibly TRBD1 on 5 matching bases. Germline V gene data show CDR1 as SGDLS and CDR2 as YYNGEE. Trimming stripped 6 bases from V and 5 bases from J, with 14 bases between. CDR3 size: 13 residues. The CDR3 is CASTSGTGYGYTF. The CDR3 bases are TGTGCCAGCACCTCGGGCACAGGATATGGCTACACCTTC.

The gene calls are TRBV6-1 and TRBJ2-1; maybe TRBD2 (6 bases). Germline V gene data show CDR1 as MNHNS and CDR2 as SASEGT. V was cut by 5 bases and J by 0 bases, with 14 bases left in between. The CDR3 spans 16 residues. For the CDR3, the DNA is TGTGCCAGCAGTACCCGGGACTCCCTCTCCTACAATGAGCAGTTCTTC. Its protein product is CASSTRDSLSYNEQFF.

This clonotype showed up many times. The chain couples TRBV24-1 to TRBJ2-4; 10 bases fit TRBD2. In germline, CDR1 is KGHDR, CDR2 SFDVKD. This CDR3 has 16 amino acids. The J segment lost 2 bases and the V segment lost 9 bases, leaving 9 bases of the junction unmatched. CDR3 region: CATASSGSVSKNIQYF. The CDR3 region has the DNA TGTGCCACCGCCTCTAGCGGGAGTGTATCCAAAAACATTCAGTACTTC.

This clonotype was found many times. The chain employs TRBV11-2 and TRBJ2-1, with TRBD2 identical over 12 bases. Unmatched junction bases numbered 2, after V lost 1 base and J lost 4 bases. Germline-derived CDR1 and CDR2 are SGHAT and FQNNGV. This CDR3 has 16 residues. CDR3 sequence reads: CASSLVGTSGYNEQFF. The CDR3 DNA reads TGTGCCAGCAGCTTAGTGGGGACTAGCGGGTACAATGAGCAGTTCTTC. Using reference TRBV11-2 and TRBJ2-1 for the parts outside the CDR3, the full variable domain is EAGVAQSPRYKIIEKRQSVAFWCNPISGHATLYWYQQILGQGPKLLIQFQNNGVVDDSQLPKDRFSAERLKGVDSTLKIQPAKLEDSAVYLCASSLVGTSGYNEQFFGPGTRLTVL.

This clonotype was seen more than once but under ten times. The J gene is TRBJ1-5, the V gene TRBV6-2 or TRBV6-3, with TRBD1 matching 11 bases. The CDR3 spans 15 residues. The V segment lost 4 bases and the J segment 3 bases; nucleotides outside the gene matches: 2. Germline V gene data show CDR1 as MNHEY and CDR2 as SVGEGT. For the CDR3, the DNA is TGTGCCAGCAGTTGGGGACAGGGGGACAATCAGCCCCAGCATTTT. Protein product: CASSWGQGDNQPQHF.

This clonotype was detected only a few times. The rearrangement joins TRBV14 to TRBJ2-1; D gene ambiguous. V was trimmed by 1 base and J by 0 bases, leaving 13 bases between them. Germline V gene sequence: CDR1 SGHDN, CDR2 FVKESK. The CDR3 runs to 17 residues. The DNA of the CDR3 is TGTGCCAGCAGCCAAGCCTTGGCGAGTAGCTCCTACAATGAGCAGTTCTTC. It translates to CASSQALASSSYNEQFF.

The rearrangement joins TRBV7-2 to TRBJ1-4, with 7 bases identical to TRBD1. The V gene's germline CDR1 is SGHTA and CDR2 FQGNSA. V gave up 6 bases and J gave up 8 bases; unmatched junction bases: 9. The CDR3 spans 14 residues. The CDR3 loop reads CASRLSDRDEKLFF. CDR3 bases: TGTGCCAGCAGACTCTCTGACAGGGACGAAAAACTGTTTTTT.

In this sample, this clonotype turned up once. The chain employs TRBV29-1 and TRBJ2-1, with unresolved D. Trimming removed 6 bases at V and 3 bases at J, with 21 bases between. The CDR3 spans 16 residues. Germline CDR1 reads SQVTM; CDR2 reads ANQGSEA. The CDR3 DNA reads TGCAGCGTCGGTAAGGGTAGGCTTACGGGCTACAATGAGCAGTTCTTC. Residues: CSVGKGRLTGYNEQFF.

This clonotype has a handful of counts. The chain recombines TRBV2 with TRBJ2-1; TRBD2 aligns across 10 bases. V lost 7 bases, J lost 4 bases, and 7 bases stayed unmatched. CDR1 is SNHLY, CDR2 FYNNEI, per germline. The CDR3 is 15 amino acids. The DNA for the CDR3 is TGTGCCAGCATTACTAGCGGGAACAATTACAATGAGCAGTTCTTC. It translates to CASITSGNNYNEQFF.

This clonotype has just a few counts. V and J are TRBV29-1 and TRBJ2-7; 7 bases map to TRBD1. The CDR3 totals 11 residues. With V trimmed by 7 bases and J by 10 bases, 10 bases remained unmatched. CDR1 is SQVTM, CDR2 ANQGSEA, per germline. Here the CDR3 DNA reads TGCAGCGGTATTAACCGACAGGGCCAGTACTTC. Encoded protein: CSGINRQGQYF.

In this sample, this clonotype turned up many times. The rearrangement uses TRBV12-3 or TRBV12-4 and TRBJ2-1; TRBD1 matches at 8 bases. The CDR3 has 16 amino acids. After removal of 4 bases from V and 6 bases from J, the junction contained 11 bases not matched to a gene. The CDR3 spells CASSSQGAIALNEQFF. The CDR3 nucleotides read TGTGCCAGCAGTTCGCAGGGGGCGATAGCCCTCAATGAGCAGTTCTTC.

This clonotype was seen only a few times. The chain recombines TRBV5-1 with TRBJ2-1; 9 bases match TRBD2. The CDR3 contains 18 residues. With V trimmed by 3 bases and J by 8 bases, 18 bases remained unmatched. CDR1 and CDR2 from the germline V gene are SGHRS and YFSETQ. The CDR3 DNA reads TGCGCCAGCAGCTCCCCCGGTGGGCGGGAGGGAGCTAGGGATGAGCAGTTCTTC. This gives the protein CASSSPGGREGARDEQFF.

The chain employs TRBV7-8 and TRBJ2-1; TRBD2 matches at 9 bases. Per germline, CDR1 SGHVS and CDR2 FQNEAQ. The CDR3 extends over 17 amino acids. The J segment lost 5 bases and the V segment lost 0 bases, leaving 8 bases of the junction unmatched. The CDR3 spells CASSLARLAGIDNEQFF. CDR3 DNA: TGTGCCAGCAGCTTAGCGCGGCTAGCGGGAATCGACAATGAGCAGTTCTTC.

This clonotype has ten or more counts. The J gene is TRBJ2-1, the V gene TRBV12-3 or TRBV12-4, with D possibly matching TRBD2 (5 bases). Trimming removed 4 bases from V and 14 bases from J, with 15 bases in between. The CDR3 contains 12 residues. The CDR3, as DNA: TGTGCCAGCAGTTCCAGTACCGGGAAAGAGTTCTTC. It encodes CASSSSTGKEFF.

The chain couples TRBV29-1 to TRBJ1-2, with TRBD1 matching over 10 bases. The CDR3 is 13 amino acids. Germline V gene lookup returns CDR1 SQVTM and CDR2 ANQGSEA. V shed 6 bases and J 1 base; nucleotides not matched to a gene: 2. The CDR3 DNA is TGCAGCGTGGGGACAGGGGATAACTATGGCTACACCTTC. It encodes CSVGTGDNYGYTF.

The V gene is TRBV7-9, the J gene TRBJ2-3; D is ambiguous. V was clipped by 0 bases and J by 3 bases, with 13 bases between them. The CDR3 sequence is 16 residues long. CDR1 and CDR2 (germline): SEHNR, FQNEAQ (reference sequence). DNA of the CDR3: TGTGCCAGCAGCTTAGCGCTCCCTACCAGAACAGATACGCAGTATTTT. It encodes CASSLALPTRTDTQYF. Together with reference TRBV7-9 and TRBJ2-3, the CDR3 gives the full variable domain: DTGVSQNPRHKITKRGQNVTFRCDPISEHNRLYWYRQTLGQGPEFLTYFQNEAQLEKSRLLSDRFSAERPKGSFSTLEIQRTEQGDSAMYLCASSLALPTRTDTQYFGPGTRLTVL.

This clonotype was counted a few times. V usage is TRBV20-1 and J usage is TRBJ2-5; D gene ambiguous. The V gene's germline CDR1 is DFQATT and CDR2 SNEGSKA (reference sequence). The CDR3 extends over 16 amino acids. The V end was cut by 3 bases, the J end by 1 base, with 18 bases between. Written as DNA, the CDR3 is TGCAGTGCTAGTAGCTTCGCGGCGAGGTCCCAAGAGACCCAGTACTTC. Translating gives CSASSFAARSQETQYF.

This clonotype was picked up a small number of times. The genes are TRBV29-1 and TRBJ2-1, with 7 bases that match TRBD1. CDR3 length: 12 residues. After removal of 8 bases from V and 5 bases from J, the junction contained 6 bases not matched to a gene. CDR1 is SQVTM, CDR2 ANQGSEA, per germline. In DNA form, the CDR3 reads TGCAGCAAGGCTGACAGGGACAATGAGCAGTTCTTC. Its translation: CSKADRDNEQFF.

The chain couples TRBV9 to TRBJ1-1; TRBD1 is a possible D gene (6 bases). CDR1 SGDLS and CDR2 YYNGEE come from the germline V gene. V was pared by 2 bases and J by 3 bases, with 17 bases between. The CDR3 has 16 amino acids. CDR3 sequence reads: CASSVDIGGWDTEAFF. The CDR3 bases are TGTGCCAGCAGCGTTGATATAGGGGGGTGGGACACTGAAGCTTTCTTT.

This clonotype has ten or more counts. The chain couples TRBV3-1 to TRBJ1-1; D is undetermined. Germline V gene data show CDR1 as LGHDT and CDR2 as YNNKEL (reference sequence). The ends were cut back, 10 bases at V and 1 base at J, with 13 bases in the middle. The CDR3 is 13 residues long. CDR3 in amino acids: CATEGRANTEAFF. Here the CDR3 DNA reads TGTGCCACCGAAGGGAGGGCGAACACTGAAGCTTTCTTT.